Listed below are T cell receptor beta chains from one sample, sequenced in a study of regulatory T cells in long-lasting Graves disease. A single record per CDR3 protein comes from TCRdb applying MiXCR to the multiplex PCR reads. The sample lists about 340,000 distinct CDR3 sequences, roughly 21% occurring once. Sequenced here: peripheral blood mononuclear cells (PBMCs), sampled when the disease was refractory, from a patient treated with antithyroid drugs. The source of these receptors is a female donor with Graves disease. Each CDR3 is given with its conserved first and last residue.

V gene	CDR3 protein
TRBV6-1	CASRVQGAGGTQYF
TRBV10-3	CAISENGFEPQHF
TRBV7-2	CASRLGAGLSYEQYF
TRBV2	CASTPGLRETQYF
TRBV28	CASSPSGSGNEQFF
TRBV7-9	CASSPWRGAHYEQYF
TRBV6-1	CAITQAPGLTEAFF
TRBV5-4	CASSPRGTRDIQYF
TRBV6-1	CASSESGGASLREQYF
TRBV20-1	CSAKGPGQGVKYEQYF
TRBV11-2	CASSLLGQGFDGYTF
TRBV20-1	CSARGTGVSQGSYEQYF
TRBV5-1	CASSPGLNSGANVLTF
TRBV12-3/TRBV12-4	CASSLLSRSSHIQYF
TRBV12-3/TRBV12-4	CASSLGGAGNTIHF
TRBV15	CATSREGLAGAYF
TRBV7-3	CASSLTPGKLGNQPQHF
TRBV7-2	CASSSPGGAPLHF
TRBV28	CASSFSGNNQPQHF
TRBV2	CASSKIGRLGELFF
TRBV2	CASSERGTYGYTF
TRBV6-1	CATSPGSFYEQYF
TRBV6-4	CASSDSGGTENLYGCTF
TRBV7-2	CASRLTENTEAFF
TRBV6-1	CASGTSGGLVTQYF
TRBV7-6	CASSLERGLFYGYTF
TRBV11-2	CASSLGPATRNEKLFF
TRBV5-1	CASSLGQPVKNIQYF
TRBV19	CASSPIDKAGTEAFF
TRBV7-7	CASSLGAREKQYF
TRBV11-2	CASSSPGGRPNTGELFF
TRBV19	CASSTAVREKLFF
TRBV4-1	CASSYRGLDEKLFF
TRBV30	CAWSVHRDSYEQYF
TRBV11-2	CASSLGRSVNTEAFF
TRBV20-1	CSARNEKLFF
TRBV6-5	CASSWSRQGGTVYSNQPQHF
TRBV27	CAGSLRGNSWANVLTF
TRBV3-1	CASRHGPPVNF
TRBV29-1	CSGRGPTNTGELFF
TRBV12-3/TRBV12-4	CASSGQGRAGELFF